These 20 T cell receptor beta chains were all obtained from the same sample, sequenced in a study of cytomegalovirus exposure and HLA in healthy donors. A multiplex PCR was run with 60 Vbeta primers and 13 Jbeta primers. Sequencing was performed with immunoSEQ multiplex PCR; in TCRdb, only in-frame clones are kept and a portion is missing. The sample holds 100,000 or so clones. Sequenced input: PBMCs. The receptors originated from a man aged 45 to 65 in good health and CMV-seronegative.

The J gene is TRBJ2-7, the V gene TRBV7-2, with TRBD1 as a possible D gene (6 bases). The V gene lost 2 bases and the J gene lost 0 bases, with 14 bases spanning the gap. There are 16 residues in the CDR3. The V gene's germline CDR1 is SGHTA and CDR2 FQGNSA. The CDR3 sequence is CASSLFTGLFSYEQYF. The CDR3 nucleotides read TGTGCCAGCAGCTTATTTACAGGGCTGTTCTCCTACGAGCAGTACTTC.

The V gene is TRBV14, the J gene TRBJ1-6; no reliable D call. The CDR3 consists of 17 residues. CDR1 and CDR2 (germline): SGHDN, FVKESK. The ends were cut back, 0 bases at V and 7 bases at J, with 16 bases in the middle. The CDR3 sequence is CASSQDTAGNRNSPLHF. CDR3 sequence (DNA): TGTGCCAGCAGCCAAGATACGGCGGGTAACCGAAATTCACCCCTCCACTTT.

The V gene is TRBV7-8, the J gene TRBJ1-5; TRBD1 aligns across 7 bases. The CDR3 length is 13 residues. Germline V gene data show CDR1 as SGHVS and CDR2 as FQNEAQ. The DNA of the CDR3 is TGTGCGAGCGGGTGGGACAGAGATCAGCCCCAGCATTTT. Translated: CASGWDRDQPQHF. The entire variable domain, with the rest obtained from reference TRBV7-8 and TRBJ1-5, is as follows: GAGVSQSPRYKVAKRGQDVALRCDPISGHVSLFWYQQALGQGPEFLTYFQNEAQLDKSGLPSDRFFAERPEGSVSTLKIQRTQQEDSAVYLCASGWDRDQPQHFGDGTRLSIL.

The chain links TRBV7-2 to TRBJ2-3; 13 nucleotides agree with TRBD2. The CDR3 length is 15 residues. J lost 15 bases, V lost 6 bases, and 15 bases had no gene match. Germline V gene data show CDR1 as SGHTA and CDR2 as FQGNSA. The CDR3 nucleotides read TGTGCCAGCAGGCCTCCGGGACTAGCGGGGACGCCATCCTATTTT. Translating gives CASRPPGLAGTPSYF. Combining the CDR3 with reference TRBV7-2 and TRBJ2-3 gives the whole variable domain GAGVSQSPSNKVTEKGKDVELRCDPISGHTALYWYRQSLGQGLEFLIYFQGNSAPDKSGLPSDRFSAERTGGSVSTLTIQRTQQEDSAVYLCASRPPGLAGTPSYFGPGTRLTVL.

This chain joins TRBV16 and TRBJ2-7; 7 bases are a match to TRBD1. After removal of 2 bases from V and 0 bases from J, the junction contained 7 bases not matched to a gene. The CDR3 has 16 amino acids. Per the germline V gene, CDR1 is KGHSY and CDR2 is FQNENV. CDR3 residues: CASSQDRASSSYEQYF. Here the CDR3 DNA reads TGTGCCAGCAGCCAAGACAGGGCCAGTAGCTCCTACGAGCAGTACTTC.

CDR3 sequence reads: CASSKTRGQQVEQFF. CDR3 bases: TGTGCCAGTAGTAAGACCCGGGGACAGCAAGTCGAGCAGTTCTTC. The chain employs TRBV19 and TRBJ2-1; 7 nucleotides align to TRBD1. J lost 10 bases, V lost 4 bases, and 13 bases had no gene match. Germline V gives CDR1 LNHDA, CDR2 SQIVND (reference sequence). The CDR3 is 15 residues long.

The chain employs TRBV7-9 and TRBJ2-3; 9 bases match TRBD2. Germline CDR1 is SEHNR and CDR2 is FQNEAQ (reference sequence). With 7 bases clipped from V and 3 bases from J, the junction kept 11 bases outside the gene matches. The CDR3 covers 16 residues. CDR3 amino acids: CASTPQAGGRTDTQYF. In DNA form, the CDR3 reads TGTGCCAGCACCCCCCAGGCGGGAGGGAGAACAGATACGCAGTATTTT. Together with reference TRBV7-9 and TRBJ2-3, the CDR3 gives the full variable domain: DTGVSQNPRHKITKRGQNVTFRCDPISEHNRLYWYRQTLGQGPEFLTYFQNEAQLEKSRLLSDRFSAERPKGSFSTLEIQRTEQGDSAMYLCASTPQAGGRTDTQYFGPGTRLTVL.

The genes are TRBV10-2 and TRBJ2-2; maybe TRBD1 (6 bases). The CDR3 runs 15 residues. Germline V gene lookup returns CDR1 WSHSY and CDR2 SAAADI. Trimming shortened V by 8 bases and J by 1 base, and 14 bases separated the two germline ends. Written as DNA, the CDR3 is TGCGCCAGCTACCTTGGGGGCAGGAACACCGGGGAGCTGTTTTTT. Protein: CASYLGGRNTGELFF.

Here the CDR3 reads CASSMWTLDTQYF. The CDR3 nucleotides read TGTGCCAGTAGTATGTGGACATTAGATACGCAGTATTTT. The rearrangement joins TRBV19 to TRBJ2-3; D perhaps matches TRBD1 (5 bases). Deletions cut 3 bases from V and 5 bases from J, with 9 bases between. This CDR3 has 13 amino acids. CDR1 and CDR2 from the germline V gene are LNHDA and SQIVND (reference sequence). Based on the CDR3 plus reference TRBV19 and TRBJ2-3, the full variable domain is DGGITQSPKYLFRKEGQNVTLSCEQNLNHDAMYWYRQDPGQGLRLIYYSQIVNDFQKGDIAEGYSVSREKKESFPLTVTSAQKNPTAFYLCASSMWTLDTQYFGPGTRLTVL.

The chain links TRBV19 to TRBJ1-2, with 9 bases aligning to TRBD1. CDR1 is LNHDA and CDR2 is SQIVND in the germline V gene (reference sequence). The CDR3 is 16 amino acids. After removal of 5 bases from V and 2 bases from J, the junction contained 9 bases not matched to a gene. CDR3 nucleotide sequence: TGTGCCAGTAGTGGGGGGACAGGGCACTCCAACTATGGCTACACCTTC. It yields the protein CASSGGTGHSNYGYTF.

The genes are TRBV18 and TRBJ2-2, with D possibly matching TRBD2 (5 bases). Per germline, CDR1 KGHSH and CDR2 LQKENI. The V end lost 1 base, the J end lost 5 bases, and 26 bases lay between the germline ends. The CDR3 covers 20 residues. The CDR3: CASSPRYHITVAPLTGELFF. Written as DNA, the CDR3 is TGTGCCAGCTCACCACGCTACCACATTACAGTAGCGCCATTAACCGGGGAGCTGTTTTTT.

This chain joins TRBV7-2 and TRBJ1-5; D possibly corresponds to TRBD1 (5 bases). This CDR3 spans 13 amino acids. V was pared by 5 bases and J by 7 bases, with 12 bases between. Looked up from germline, CDR1 is SGHTA and CDR2 is FQGNSA. The CDR3 sequence: CASSGGAGQPQHF. The CDR3 DNA is TGTGCCAGCAGCGGCGGGGCGGGACAGCCCCAGCATTTT.

The CDR3 spells CSVKTGGGYEQYF. In DNA form, the CDR3 reads TGCAGCGTCAAAACAGGGGGAGGCTACGAGCAGTACTTC. The chain combines TRBV29-1 with TRBJ2-7, with TRBD1 matching 8 bases. CDR1 is SQVTM, CDR2 ANQGSEA, per germline. This CDR3 is built from 13 residues. J lost 3 bases, V lost 6 bases, and 7 bases had no gene match.

This chain joins TRBV18 and TRBJ2-2, with a tentative D call TRBD2 (6 bases). The CDR3 has 15 residues. Trimming shortened V by 4 bases and J by 0 bases, and 9 bases separated the two germline ends. Germline V gene data show CDR1 as KGHSH and CDR2 as LQKENI. CDR3 region: CASSRGAPNTGELFF. The DNA for the CDR3 is TGTGCCAGCTCACGCGGGGCACCGAACACCGGGGAGCTGTTTTTT.

As concerns this clone: The junction shows a germline mismatch at one end, possibly a read error. The V and J genes are TRBV7-9 and TRBJ2-7, with D tentatively TRBD1 (6 bases). Germline V gene data show CDR1 as SEHNR and CDR2 as FQNEAQ (reference sequence). The CDR3 is made up of 16 amino acids. The CDR3 region is CASTLGGEKSSYEQYF. The CDR3 DNA reads as TGTGCCAGCACCTTAGGGGGAGAAAAGAGCTCCTACGAGCAGTACTTC.

V gene TRBV6-1 combines with J gene TRBJ2-7, with D possibly TRBD2 on 5 matching bases. The CDR3 is made up of 13 amino acids. The germline V and J ends were trimmed by 7 bases and 0 bases, with 10 bases remaining between them. Germline V gene data show CDR1 as MNHNS and CDR2 as SASEGT. The CDR3 loop is CASTDLSSYEQYF. The CDR3 coding sequence is TGTGCCAGCACGGACTTGAGCTCCTACGAGCAGTACTTC.

The chain joins TRBV2 to TRBJ1-1; 7 bases line up with TRBD1. Germline V lookup: CDR1 SNHLY, CDR2 FYNNEI. The V and J ends lost 5 bases and 2 bases, in that order; junction bases with no gene match: 5. CDR3 length equals 14 residues. The CDR3 protein is CASSFRTGNTEAFF. The CDR3 bases are TGTGCCAGCAGTTTCAGGACAGGTAACACTGAAGCTTTCTTT.

The chain recombines TRBV6-5 with TRBJ2-7; TRBD1 is a possible D gene (5 bases). The CDR3 sequence is 13 residues long. V lost 4 bases and J 3 bases, leaving 10 bases between the germline ends. The germline V gene encodes CDR1 MNHEY and CDR2 SVGAGI. CDR3 coding DNA: TGTGCCAGCAGTTCCAGGGATCTCTACGAGCAGTACTTC. Protein sequence: CASSSRDLYEQYF.

V usage is TRBV10-3 and J usage is TRBJ2-7, with 9 bases matching TRBD1. Per the germline V gene, CDR1 is ENHRY and CDR2 is SYGVKD. The CDR3 is made up of 14 amino acids. With V trimmed by 6 bases and J by 3 bases, 6 bases remained unmatched. The CDR3 spells CAIRGETGGYEQYF. The DNA of the CDR3 is TGTGCCATCAGGGGGGAGACAGGGGGCTACGAGCAGTACTTC.

As regards this clone: The sample contains more than one DNA sequence encoding this CDR3. The chain has TRBV4-3 and TRBJ1-5; D gene unclear. The CDR3 is 14 amino acids. In germline, CDR1 is LGHNA, CDR2 YSLEER. V was pared by 0 bases and J by 4 bases, with 7 bases between. CDR3 in amino acids: CASSQDLSNQPQHF. The CDR3 nucleotides are TGCGCCAGCAGCCAAGATCTGTCGAATCAGCCCCAGCATTTT.